This T cell receptor (beta chain) originates from a study of blood T cell repertoires in COVID-19. About the research overall: Acute and convalescent COVID-19 specimens originated in the United States, Italy and Spain.

The germline V gene encodes CDR1 LGHDT and CDR2 YNNKEL (reference sequence). V gave up 2 bases and J gave up 5 bases, with 6 bases separating them. The CDR3 runs 12 residues. Original methodology: The assay estimated nucleated cells by amplifying reference gene primers. Repertoires were generated with immunoSEQ multiplex PCR, while TCRdb's copy carries only in-frame clones and drops some. V, J and clone size were drawn from that table, and D and trimming were deduced from the DNA. The sample includes approximately 220,000 clones, around 90% seen only once; the top ten take 3%. Sequenced: peripheral blood. This receptor was identified in a man aged 60-69 years with acute or convalescent COVID-19. This chain connects TRBV3-1 (or the pseudogene TRBV3-2) to TRBJ2-5; D call uncertain. The CDR3 coding sequence is TGTGCCAGCAGCCAACTTGGCGAGACCCAGTACTTC. Its protein product is CASSQLGETQYF.